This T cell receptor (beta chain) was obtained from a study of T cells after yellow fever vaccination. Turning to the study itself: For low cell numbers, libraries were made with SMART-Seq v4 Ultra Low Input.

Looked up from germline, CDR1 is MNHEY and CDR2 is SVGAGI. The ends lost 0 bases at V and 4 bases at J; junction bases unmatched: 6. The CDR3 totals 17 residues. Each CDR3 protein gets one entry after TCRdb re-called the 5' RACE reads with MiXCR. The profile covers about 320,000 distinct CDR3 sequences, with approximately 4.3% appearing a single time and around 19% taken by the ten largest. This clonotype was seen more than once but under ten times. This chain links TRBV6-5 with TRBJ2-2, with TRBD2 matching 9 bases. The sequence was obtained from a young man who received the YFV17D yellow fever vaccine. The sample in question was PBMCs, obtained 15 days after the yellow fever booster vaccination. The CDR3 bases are TGTGCCAGCAGTTACTCGTTCGGACTAGCGAGCACCGGGGAGCTGTTTTTT. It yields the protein CASSYSFGLASTGELFF.